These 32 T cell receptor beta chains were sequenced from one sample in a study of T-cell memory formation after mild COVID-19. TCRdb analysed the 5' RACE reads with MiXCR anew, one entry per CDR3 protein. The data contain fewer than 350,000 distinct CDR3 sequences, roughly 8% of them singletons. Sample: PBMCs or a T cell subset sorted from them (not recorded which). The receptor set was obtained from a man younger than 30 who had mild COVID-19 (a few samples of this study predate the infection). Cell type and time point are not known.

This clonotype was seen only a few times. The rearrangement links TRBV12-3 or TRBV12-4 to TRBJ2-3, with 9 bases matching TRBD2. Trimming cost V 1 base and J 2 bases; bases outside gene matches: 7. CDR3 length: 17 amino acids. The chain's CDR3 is CASSLDGRGGTTDTQYF. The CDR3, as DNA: TGTGCCAGCAGTTTAGACGGGCGGGGGGGGACCACAGATACGCAGTATTTT.

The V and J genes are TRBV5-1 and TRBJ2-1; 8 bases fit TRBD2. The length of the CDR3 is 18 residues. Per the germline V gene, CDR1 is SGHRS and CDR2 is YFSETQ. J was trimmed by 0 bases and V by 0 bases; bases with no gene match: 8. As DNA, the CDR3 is TGCGCCAGCAGCTTGGACGGGGGGGCCCATAACTCCTACAATGAGCAGTTCTTC. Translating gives CASSLDGGAHNSYNEQFF.

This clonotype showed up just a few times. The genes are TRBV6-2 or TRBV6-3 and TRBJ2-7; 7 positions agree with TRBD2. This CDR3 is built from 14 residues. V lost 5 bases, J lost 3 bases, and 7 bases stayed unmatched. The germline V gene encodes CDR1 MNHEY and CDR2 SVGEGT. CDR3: CASSPGLVDYEQYV. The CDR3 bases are TGTGCCAGCAGTCCTGGACTAGTTGACTACGAGCAGTACGTC.

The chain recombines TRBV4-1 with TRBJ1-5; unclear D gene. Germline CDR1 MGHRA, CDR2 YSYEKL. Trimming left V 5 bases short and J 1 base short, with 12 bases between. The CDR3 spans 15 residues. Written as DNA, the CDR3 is TGCGCCAGCAGCTATGCCGAAAAAAGCAATCAGCCCCAGCATTTT. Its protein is CASSYAEKSNQPQHF.

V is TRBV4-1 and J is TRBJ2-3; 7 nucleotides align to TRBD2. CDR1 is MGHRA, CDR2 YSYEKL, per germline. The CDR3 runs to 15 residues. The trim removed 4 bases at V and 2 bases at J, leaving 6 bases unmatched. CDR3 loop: CASSPGTTYTDTQYF. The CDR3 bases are TGCGCCAGCAGCCCAGGGACTACATACACAGATACGCAGTATTTT.

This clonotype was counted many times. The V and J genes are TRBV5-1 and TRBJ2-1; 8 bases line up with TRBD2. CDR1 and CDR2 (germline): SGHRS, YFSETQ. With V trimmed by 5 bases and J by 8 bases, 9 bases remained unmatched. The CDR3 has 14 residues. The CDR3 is CASSRTGGPDEQFF. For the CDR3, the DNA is TGCGCCAGCAGTAGGACGGGGGGGCCTGATGAGCAGTTCTTC.

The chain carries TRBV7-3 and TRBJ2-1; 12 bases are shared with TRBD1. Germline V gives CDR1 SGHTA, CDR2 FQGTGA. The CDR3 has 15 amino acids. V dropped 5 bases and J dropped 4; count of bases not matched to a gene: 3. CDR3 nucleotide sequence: TGTGCCAGCAGCGGGACAGGGGGCGCGTACAATGAGCAGTTCTTC. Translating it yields CASSGTGGAYNEQFF.

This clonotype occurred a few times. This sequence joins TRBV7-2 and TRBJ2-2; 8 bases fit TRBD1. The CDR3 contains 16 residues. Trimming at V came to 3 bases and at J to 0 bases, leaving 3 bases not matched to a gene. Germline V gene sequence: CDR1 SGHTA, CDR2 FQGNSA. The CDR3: CASSFVGQANTGELFF. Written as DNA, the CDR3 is TGTGCCAGCAGCTTCGTGGGACAGGCGAACACCGGGGAGCTGTTTTTT. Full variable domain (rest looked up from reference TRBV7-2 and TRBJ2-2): GAGVSQSPSNKVTEKGKDVELRCDPISGHTALYWYRQSLGQGLEFLIYFQGNSAPDKSGLPSDRFSAERTGGSVSTLTIQRTQQEDSAVYLCASSFVGQANTGELFFGEGSRLTVL.

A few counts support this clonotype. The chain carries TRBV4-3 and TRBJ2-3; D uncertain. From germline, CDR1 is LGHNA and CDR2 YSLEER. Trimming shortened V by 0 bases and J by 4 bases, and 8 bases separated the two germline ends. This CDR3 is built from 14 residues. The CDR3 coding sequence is TGCGCCAGCAGCCAAGATTTATCGGCAGATACGCAGTATTTT. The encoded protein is CASSQDLSADTQYF.

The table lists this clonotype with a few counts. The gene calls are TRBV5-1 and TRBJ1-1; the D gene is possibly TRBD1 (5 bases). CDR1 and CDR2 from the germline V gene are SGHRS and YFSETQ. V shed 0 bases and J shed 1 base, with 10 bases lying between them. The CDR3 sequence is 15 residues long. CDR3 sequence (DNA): TGCGCCAGCAGCTTGGTAGAGGGGAGGAACACTGAAGCTTTCTTT. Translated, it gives CASSLVEGRNTEAFF.

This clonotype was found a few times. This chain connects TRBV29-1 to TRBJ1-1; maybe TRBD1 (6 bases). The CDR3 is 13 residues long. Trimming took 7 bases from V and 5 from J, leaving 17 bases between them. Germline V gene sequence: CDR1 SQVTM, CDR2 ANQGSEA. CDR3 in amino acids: CSGVPQGGTEAFF. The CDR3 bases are TGCAGCGGGGTTCCACAGGGTGGTACTGAAGCTTTCTTT. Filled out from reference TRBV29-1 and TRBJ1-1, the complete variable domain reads SAVISQKPSRDICQRGTSLTIQCQVDSQVTMMFWYRQQPGQSLTLIATANQGSEATYESGFVIDKFPISRPNLTFSTLTVSNMSPEDSSIYLCSGVPQGGTEAFFGQGTRLTVV.

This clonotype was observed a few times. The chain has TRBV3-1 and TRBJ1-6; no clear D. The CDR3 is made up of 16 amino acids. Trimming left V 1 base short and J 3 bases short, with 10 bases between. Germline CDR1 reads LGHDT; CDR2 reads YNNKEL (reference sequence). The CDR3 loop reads CASSQAPGVYNSPLHF. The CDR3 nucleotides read TGTGCCAGCAGCCAAGCACCCGGGGTCTATAATTCACCCCTCCACTTT. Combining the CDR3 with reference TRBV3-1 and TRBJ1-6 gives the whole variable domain DTAVSQTPKYLVTQMGNDKSIKCEQNLGHDTMYWYKQDSKKFLKIMFSYNNKELIINETVPNRFSPKSPDKAHLNLHINSLELGDSAVYFCASSQAPGVYNSPLHFGNGTRLTVT.

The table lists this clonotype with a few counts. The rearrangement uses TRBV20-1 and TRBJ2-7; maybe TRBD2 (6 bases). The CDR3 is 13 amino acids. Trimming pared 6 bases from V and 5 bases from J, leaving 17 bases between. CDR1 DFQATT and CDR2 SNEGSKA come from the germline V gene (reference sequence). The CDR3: CSAVKRVLDEQYF. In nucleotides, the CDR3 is TGCAGTGCGGTTAAGCGGGTCTTAGACGAGCAGTACTTC.

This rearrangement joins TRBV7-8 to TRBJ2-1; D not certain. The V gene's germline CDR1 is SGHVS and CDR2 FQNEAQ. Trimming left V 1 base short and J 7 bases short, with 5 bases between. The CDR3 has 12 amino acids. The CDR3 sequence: CASSLGMNEQFF. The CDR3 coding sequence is TGTGCCAGCAGCTTAGGAATGAATGAGCAGTTCTTC.

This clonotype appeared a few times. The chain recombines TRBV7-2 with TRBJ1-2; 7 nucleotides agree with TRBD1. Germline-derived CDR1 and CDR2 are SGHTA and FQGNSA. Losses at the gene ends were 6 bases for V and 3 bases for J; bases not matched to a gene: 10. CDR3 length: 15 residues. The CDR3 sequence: CASRPTGVLDYGYTF. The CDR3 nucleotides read TGTGCCAGCAGACCTACAGGGGTCCTGGACTATGGCTACACCTTC.

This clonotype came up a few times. The CDR3 loop is CATGQGGEKLFF. CDR3 coding DNA: TGTGCCACTGGACAGGGGGGTGAAAAACTGTTTTTT. J is TRBJ1-4 and V is TRBV6-5; 10 nucleotides line up with TRBD1. The CDR3 consists of 12 residues. Trimming removed 10 bases from V and 7 bases from J; junction bases left unmatched: 3. Germline CDR1 and CDR2: MNHEY and SVGAGI.

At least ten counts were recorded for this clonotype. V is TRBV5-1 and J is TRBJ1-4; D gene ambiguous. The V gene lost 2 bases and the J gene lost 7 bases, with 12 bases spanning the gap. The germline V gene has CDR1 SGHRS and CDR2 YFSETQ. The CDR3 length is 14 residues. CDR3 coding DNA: TGCGCCAGCAGCTTTAAGGCGGTGGGTGAAAAACTGTTTTTT. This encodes CASSFKAVGEKLFF.

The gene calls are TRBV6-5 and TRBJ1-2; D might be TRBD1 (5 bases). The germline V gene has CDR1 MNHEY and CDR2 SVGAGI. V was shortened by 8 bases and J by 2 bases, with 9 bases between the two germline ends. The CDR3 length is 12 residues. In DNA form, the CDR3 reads TGTGCCAGCCGAGCAGGGAACTATGGCTACACCTTC. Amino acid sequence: CASRAGNYGYTF.

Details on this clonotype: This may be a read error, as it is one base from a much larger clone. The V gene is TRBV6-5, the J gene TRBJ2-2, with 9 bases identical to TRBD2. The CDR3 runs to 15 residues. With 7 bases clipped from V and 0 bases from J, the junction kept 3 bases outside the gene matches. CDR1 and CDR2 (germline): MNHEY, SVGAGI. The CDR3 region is CASISGGTNTGELFF. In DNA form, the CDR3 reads TGTGCCAGCATAAGCGGGGGGACGAACACCGGGGAGCTGTTTTTT.

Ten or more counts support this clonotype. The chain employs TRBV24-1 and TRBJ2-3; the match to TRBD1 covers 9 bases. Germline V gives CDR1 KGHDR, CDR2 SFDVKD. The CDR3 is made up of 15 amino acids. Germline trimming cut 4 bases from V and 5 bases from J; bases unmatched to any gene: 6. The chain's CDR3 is CATSENGQGLDTQYF. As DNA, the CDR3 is TGTGCCACCAGTGAAAACGGACAGGGGCTAGATACGCAGTATTTT.

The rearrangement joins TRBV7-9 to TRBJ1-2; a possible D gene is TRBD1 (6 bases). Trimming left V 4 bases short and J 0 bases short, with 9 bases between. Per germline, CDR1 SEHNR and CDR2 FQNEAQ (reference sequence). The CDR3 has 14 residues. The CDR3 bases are TGTGCCAGCAGCTGGACAGCAGCTAACTATGGCTACACCTTC. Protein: CASSWTAANYGYTF.

The CDR3 here is CASSLGGTGPNEQFF. CDR3 nucleotides: TGTGCCAGCAGCTTAGGGGGGACAGGGCCCAATGAGCAGTTCTTC. The rearrangement joins TRBV5-4 to TRBJ2-1, with 9 positions matching TRBD1. The germline CDR1 and CDR2 sequences are SGHNT and YYREEE (reference sequence). CDR3 length: 15 residues. V lost 2 bases to trimming and J lost 6 bases; unmatched junction nucleotides: 6. The variable domain in full, with the rest retrieved from reference TRBV5-4 and TRBJ2-1, is ETGVTQSPTHLIKTRGQQVTLRCSSQSGHNTVSWYQQALGQGPQFIFQYYREEENGRGNFPPRFSGLQFPNYSSELNVNALELDDSALYLCASSLGGTGPNEQFFGPGTRLTVL.

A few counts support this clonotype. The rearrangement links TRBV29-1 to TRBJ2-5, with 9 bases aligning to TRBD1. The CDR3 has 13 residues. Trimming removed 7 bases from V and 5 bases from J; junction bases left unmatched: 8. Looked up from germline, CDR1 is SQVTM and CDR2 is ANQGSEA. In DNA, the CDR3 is TGCAGCGCCGGGACAGGGAGTTTGGAGACCCAGTACTTC. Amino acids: CSAGTGSLETQYF. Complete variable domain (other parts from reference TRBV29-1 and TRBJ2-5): SAVISQKPSRDICQRGTSLTIQCQVDSQVTMMFWYRQQPGQSLTLIATANQGSEATYESGFVIDKFPISRPNLTFSTLTVSNMSPEDSSIYLCSAGTGSLETQYFGPGTRLLVL.

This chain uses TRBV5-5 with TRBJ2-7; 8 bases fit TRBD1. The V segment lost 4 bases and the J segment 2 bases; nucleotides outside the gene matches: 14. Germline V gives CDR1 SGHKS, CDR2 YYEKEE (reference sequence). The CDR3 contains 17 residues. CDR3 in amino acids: CASSVYSGTGSAYEQYF. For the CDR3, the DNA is TGTGCCAGCAGCGTGTATTCCGGGACAGGTAGTGCCTACGAGCAGTACTTC.

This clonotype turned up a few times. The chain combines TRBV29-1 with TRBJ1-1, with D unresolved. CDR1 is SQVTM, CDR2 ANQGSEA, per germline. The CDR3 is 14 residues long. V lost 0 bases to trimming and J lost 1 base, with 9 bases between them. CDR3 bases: TGCAGCGTTGAAGATCTTGCAGCGAACACTGAAGCTTTCTTT. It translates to CSVEDLAANTEAFF.

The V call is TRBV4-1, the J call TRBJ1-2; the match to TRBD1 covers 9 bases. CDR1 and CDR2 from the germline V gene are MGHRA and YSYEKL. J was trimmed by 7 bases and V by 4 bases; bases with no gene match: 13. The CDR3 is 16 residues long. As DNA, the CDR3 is TGCGCCAGCAGCCCCCTACCTAATGGACAGGGGAGTGGCTACACCTTC. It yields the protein CASSPLPNGQGSGYTF.

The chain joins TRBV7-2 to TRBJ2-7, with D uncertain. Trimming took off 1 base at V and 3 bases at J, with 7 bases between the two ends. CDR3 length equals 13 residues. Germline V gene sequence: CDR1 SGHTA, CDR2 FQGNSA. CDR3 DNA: TGTGCCAGCAGCTTAGGGGCTTACTACGAGCAGTACGTC. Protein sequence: CASSLGAYYEQYV.

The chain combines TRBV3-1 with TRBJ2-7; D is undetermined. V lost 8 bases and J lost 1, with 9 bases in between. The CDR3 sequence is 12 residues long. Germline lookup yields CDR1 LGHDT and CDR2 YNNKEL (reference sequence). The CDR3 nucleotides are TGTGCCAGCGGCTTGGGGTCCTACGAGCAGTACTTC. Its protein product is CASGLGSYEQYF.

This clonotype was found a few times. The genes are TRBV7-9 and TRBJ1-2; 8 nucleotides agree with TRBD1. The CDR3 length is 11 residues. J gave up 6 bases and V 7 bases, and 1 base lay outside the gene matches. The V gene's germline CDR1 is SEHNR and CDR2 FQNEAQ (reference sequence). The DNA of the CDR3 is TGTGCCAGCAAGACAGGGGATGGCTACACCTTC. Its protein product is CASKTGDGYTF.

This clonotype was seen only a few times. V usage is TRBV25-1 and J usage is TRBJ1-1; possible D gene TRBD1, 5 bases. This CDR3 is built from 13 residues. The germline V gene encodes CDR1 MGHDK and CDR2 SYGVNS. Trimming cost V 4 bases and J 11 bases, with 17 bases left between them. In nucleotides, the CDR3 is TGTGCCAGCAGTGCCGGGGGAGGGGCGGTTGCTTTCTTT. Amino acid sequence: CASSAGGGAVAFF.

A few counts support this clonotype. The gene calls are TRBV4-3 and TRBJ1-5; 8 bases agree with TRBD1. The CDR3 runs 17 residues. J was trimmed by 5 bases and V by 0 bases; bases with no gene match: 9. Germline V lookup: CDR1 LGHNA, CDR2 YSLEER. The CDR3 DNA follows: TGCGCCAGCAGCCAAGATAGGGGGACAGGAGGGGATCAGCCCCAGCATTTT. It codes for CASSQDRGTGGDQPQHF.

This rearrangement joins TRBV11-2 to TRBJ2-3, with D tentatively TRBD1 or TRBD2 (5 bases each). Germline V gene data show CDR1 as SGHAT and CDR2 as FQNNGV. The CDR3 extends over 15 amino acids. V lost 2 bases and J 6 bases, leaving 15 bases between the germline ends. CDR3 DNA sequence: TGTGCCAGCAGCTTAAGGTGGGGCAGGAGGGATACGCAGTATTTT. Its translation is CASSLRWGRRDTQYF.